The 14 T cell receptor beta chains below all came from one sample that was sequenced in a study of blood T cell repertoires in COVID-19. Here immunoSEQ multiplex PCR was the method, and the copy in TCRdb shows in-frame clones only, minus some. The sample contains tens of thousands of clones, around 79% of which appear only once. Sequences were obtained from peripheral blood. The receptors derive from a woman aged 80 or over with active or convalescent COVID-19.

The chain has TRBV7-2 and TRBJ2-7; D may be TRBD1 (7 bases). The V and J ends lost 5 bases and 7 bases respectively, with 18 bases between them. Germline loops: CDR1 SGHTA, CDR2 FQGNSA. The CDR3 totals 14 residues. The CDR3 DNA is TGTGCCAGCAGCGTGAATAAGGGGGCGGGGGAGCAGTACTTC. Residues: CASSVNKGAGEQYF.

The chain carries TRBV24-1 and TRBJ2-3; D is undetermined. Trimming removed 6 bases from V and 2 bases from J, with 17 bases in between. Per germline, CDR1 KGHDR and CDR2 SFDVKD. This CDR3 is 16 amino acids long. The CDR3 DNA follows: TGTGCCACCAGTCCGTCCGCGTTTGACTTCACAGATACGCAGTATTTT. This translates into CATSPSAFDFTDTQYF.

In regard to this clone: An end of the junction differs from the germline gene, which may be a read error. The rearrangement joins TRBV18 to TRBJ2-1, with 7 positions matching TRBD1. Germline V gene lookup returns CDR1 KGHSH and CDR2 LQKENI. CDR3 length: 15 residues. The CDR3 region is CASSTPGTVYNEQFF. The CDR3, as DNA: TGTGCCAGCTCAACACCCGGGACAGTATACAATGAGCAGTTCTTC.

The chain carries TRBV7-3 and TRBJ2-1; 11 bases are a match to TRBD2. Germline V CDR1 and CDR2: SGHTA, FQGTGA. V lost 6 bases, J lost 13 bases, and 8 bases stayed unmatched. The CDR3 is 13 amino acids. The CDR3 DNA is TGTGCCAGCAGACCCGGGACTAGCGGAACACAGTTCTTC. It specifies CASRPGTSGTQFF.

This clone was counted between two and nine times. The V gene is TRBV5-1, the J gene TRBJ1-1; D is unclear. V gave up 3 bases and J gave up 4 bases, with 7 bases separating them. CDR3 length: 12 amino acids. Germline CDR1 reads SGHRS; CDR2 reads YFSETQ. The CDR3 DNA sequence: TGCGCCAGCAGCTCCCCTAGCACTGAAGCTTTCTTT. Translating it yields CASSSPSTEAFF.

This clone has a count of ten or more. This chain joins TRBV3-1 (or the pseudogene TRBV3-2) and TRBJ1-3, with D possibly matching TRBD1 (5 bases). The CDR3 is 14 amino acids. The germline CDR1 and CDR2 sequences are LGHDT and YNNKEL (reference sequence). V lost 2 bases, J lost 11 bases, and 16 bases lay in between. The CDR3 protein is CASSQRATGVSIYF. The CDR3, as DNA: TGTGCCAGCAGCCAAAGGGCGACGGGGGTCTCCATATATTTT.

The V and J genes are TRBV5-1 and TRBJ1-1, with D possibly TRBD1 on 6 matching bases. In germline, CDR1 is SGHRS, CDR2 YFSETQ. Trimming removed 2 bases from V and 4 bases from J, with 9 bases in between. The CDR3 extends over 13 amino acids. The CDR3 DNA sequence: TGCGCCAGCAGCTTTCCAGGGGCCACTGAAGCTTTCTTT. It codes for CASSFPGATEAFF. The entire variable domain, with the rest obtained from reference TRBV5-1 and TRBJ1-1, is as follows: KAGVTQTPRYLIKTRGQQVTLSCSPISGHRSVSWYQQTPGQGLQFLFEYFSETQRNKGNFPGRFSGRQFSNSRSEMNVSTLELGDSALYLCASSFPGATEAFFGQGTRLTVV.

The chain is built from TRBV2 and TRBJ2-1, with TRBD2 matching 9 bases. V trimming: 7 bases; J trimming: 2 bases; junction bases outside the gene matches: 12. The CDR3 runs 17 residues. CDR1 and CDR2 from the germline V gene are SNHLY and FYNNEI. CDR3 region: CASNGVRLADTYNEQFF. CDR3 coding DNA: TGTGCCAGCAACGGGGTCCGACTAGCGGATACCTACAATGAGCAGTTCTTC.

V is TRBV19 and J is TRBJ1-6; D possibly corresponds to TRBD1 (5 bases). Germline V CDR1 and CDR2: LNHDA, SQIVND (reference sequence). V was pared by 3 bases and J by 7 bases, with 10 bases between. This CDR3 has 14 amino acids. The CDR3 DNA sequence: TGTGCCAGTAGTATCAACGGGGGGAATTCACCCCTCCACTTT. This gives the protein CASSINGGNSPLHF.

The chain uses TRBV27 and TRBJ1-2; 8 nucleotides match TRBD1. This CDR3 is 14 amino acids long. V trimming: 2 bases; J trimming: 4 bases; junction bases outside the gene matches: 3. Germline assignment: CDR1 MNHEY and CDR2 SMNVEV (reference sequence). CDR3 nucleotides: TGTGCCAGCAGTTTAAATACAGGGGGCTATGGCTACACCTTC. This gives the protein CASSLNTGGYGYTF.

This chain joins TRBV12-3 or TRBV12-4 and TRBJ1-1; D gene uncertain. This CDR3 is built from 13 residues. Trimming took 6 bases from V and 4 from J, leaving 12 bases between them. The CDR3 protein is CASSRARVTEAFF. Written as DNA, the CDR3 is TGTGCCAGCAGCCGTGCGAGGGTCACTGAAGCTTTCTTT.

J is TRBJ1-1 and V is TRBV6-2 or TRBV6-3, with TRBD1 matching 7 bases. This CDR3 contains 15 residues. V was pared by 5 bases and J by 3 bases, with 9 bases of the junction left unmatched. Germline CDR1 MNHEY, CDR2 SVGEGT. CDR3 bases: TGTGCCAGCAGTCATCGACAGGGATGGGACACTGAAGCTTTCTTT. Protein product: CASSHRQGWDTEAFF.

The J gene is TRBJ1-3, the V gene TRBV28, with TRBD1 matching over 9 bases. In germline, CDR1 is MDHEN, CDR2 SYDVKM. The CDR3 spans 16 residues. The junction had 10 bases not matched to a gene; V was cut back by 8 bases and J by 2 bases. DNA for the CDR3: TGTGCCAGCCGTGAAGGGACAGGGCCTCCTGGAAACACCATATATTTT. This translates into CASREGTGPPGNTIYF.

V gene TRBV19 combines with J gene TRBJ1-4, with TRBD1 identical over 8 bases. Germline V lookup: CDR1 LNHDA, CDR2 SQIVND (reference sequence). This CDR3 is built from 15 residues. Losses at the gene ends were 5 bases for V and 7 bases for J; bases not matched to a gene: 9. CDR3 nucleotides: TGTGCCAGTAGTCCCGGGACAGGCTCTGGTGAAAAACTGTTTTTT. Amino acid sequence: CASSPGTGSGEKLFF. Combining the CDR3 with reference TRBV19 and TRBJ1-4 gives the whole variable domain DGGITQSPKYLFRKEGQNVTLSCEQNLNHDAMYWYRQDPGQGLRLIYYSQIVNDFQKGDIAEGYSVSREKKESFPLTVTSAQKNPTAFYLCASSPGTGSGEKLFFGSGTQLSVL.